This TCR beta chain was sequenced for a study of blood T cell repertoires in COVID-19. Study-wide context: Nucleic acid was either cDNA or gDNA, and it came from T cells, B-cell-depleted T cells, or PBMCs.

The assay was immunoSEQ multiplex PCR, and TCRdb's table has in-frame clones only and misses some. The top ten hold 9.5% to 11% of the sample, which has roughly 200,000 clones, roughly four fifths seen once. V shed 7 bases and J 5 bases; nucleotides not matched to a gene: 5. The CDR3 covers 14 residues. Germline V gene lookup returns CDR1 SNHLY and CDR2 FYNNEI. The specimen was peripheral blood. V usage is TRBV2 and J usage is TRBJ1-5, with 10 bases fitting TRBD1. The TCR sequence derives from a woman aged 40 to 50 with COVID-19, enrolled during active disease. Here the CDR3 reads CASKRQGADQPQHF. The CDR3, as DNA: TGTGCCAGCAAACGACAGGGGGCGGATCAGCCCCAGCATTTT.